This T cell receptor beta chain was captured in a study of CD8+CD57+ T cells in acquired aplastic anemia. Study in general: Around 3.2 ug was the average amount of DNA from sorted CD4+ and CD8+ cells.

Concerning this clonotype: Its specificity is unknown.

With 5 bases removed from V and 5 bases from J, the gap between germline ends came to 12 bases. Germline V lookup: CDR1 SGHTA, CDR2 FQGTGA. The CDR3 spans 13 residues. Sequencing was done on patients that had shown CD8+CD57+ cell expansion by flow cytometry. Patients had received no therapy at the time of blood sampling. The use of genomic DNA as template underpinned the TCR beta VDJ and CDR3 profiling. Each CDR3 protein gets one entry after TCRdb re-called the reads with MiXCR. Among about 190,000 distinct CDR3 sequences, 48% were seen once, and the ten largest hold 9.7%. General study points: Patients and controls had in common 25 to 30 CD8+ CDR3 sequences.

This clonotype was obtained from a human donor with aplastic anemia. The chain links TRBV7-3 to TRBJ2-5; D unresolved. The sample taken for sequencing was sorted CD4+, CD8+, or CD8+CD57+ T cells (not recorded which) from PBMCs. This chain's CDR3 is CASSATAWETQYF. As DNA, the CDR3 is TGTGCCAGCAGCGCGACGGCCTGGGAGACCCAGTACTTC.